This T cell receptor (beta chain) was retrieved from a study of CD8 T cells in Susac syndrome. The RNA, roughly 0.5 to 1 ug, was put through reverse transcription using random hexamers. TCRdb called the immunoSEQ multiplex PCR reads again in MiXCR, with one record for every CDR3 protein. The repertoire holds almost 450,000 distinct CDR3 sequences, with around 85% as singletons. Per the germline V gene, CDR1 is MGHRA and CDR2 is YSYEKL. This CDR3 region has 15 residues. The V gene lost 0 bases and the J gene lost 2 bases, with 10 bases spanning the gap. The receptor's source is a human donor with multiple sclerosis. The sample comprised CD8+ T cells from PBMCs. The gene calls are TRBV4-1 and TRBJ1-1; D ambiguous. The CDR3 DNA follows: TGCGCCAGCAGCCAAGAGGGATACTCCAACACTGAAGCTTTCTTT. Translation: CASSQEGYSNTEAFF.